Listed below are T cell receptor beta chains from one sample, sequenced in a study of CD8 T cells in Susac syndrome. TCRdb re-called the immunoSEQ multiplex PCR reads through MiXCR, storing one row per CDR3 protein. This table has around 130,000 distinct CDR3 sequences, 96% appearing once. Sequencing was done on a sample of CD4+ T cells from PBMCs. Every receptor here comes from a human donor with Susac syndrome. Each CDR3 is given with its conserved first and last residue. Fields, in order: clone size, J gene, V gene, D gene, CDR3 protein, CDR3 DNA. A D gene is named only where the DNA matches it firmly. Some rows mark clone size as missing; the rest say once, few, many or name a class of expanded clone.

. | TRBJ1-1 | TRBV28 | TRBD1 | CASILDSGTGKPFF | TGTGCCAGCATCCTCGACTCTGGGACAGGGAAACCTTTCTTT
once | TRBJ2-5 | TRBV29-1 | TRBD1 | CSVRRGQPYQETQYF | TGCAGCGTTCGTAGGGGACAGCCGTACCAAGAGACCCAGTACTTC
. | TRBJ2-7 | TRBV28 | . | CASSHRDKYEQYF | TGTGCCAGCAGTCACCGGGACAAGTACGAGCAGTACTTC
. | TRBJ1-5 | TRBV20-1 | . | CSASRGGGNQPQHF | TGCAGTGCTAGTCGGGGAGGTGGCAATCAGCCCCAGCATTTT
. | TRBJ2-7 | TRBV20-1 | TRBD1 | CSAWKGASYEQYF | TGCAGTGCTTGGAAGGGGGCCTCCTACGAGCAGTACTTC
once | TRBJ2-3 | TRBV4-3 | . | CASSQDRRNYDTQYF | TGCGCCAGCAGCCAAGATAGGCGGAACTACGATACGCAGTATTTT
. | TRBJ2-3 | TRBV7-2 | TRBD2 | CASSLAGWADTQYF | TGTGCCAGCAGCCTAGCGGGTTGGGCAGATACGCAGTATTTT
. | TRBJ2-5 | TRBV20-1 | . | CSAGGADLIQETQYF | TGCAGTGCTGGGGGTGCAGACCTTATACAAGAGACCCAGTACTTC
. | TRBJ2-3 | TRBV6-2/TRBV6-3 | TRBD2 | CASSPGLADTDTQYF | TGTGCCAGCAGTCCCGGACTAGCGGACACAGATACGCAGTATTTT
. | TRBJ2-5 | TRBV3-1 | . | CASSGRYQETQYF | TGTGCCAGCAGCGGCCGCTACCAAGAGACCCAGTACTTC
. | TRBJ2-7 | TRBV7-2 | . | CASSRGRYSYEQYF | TGTGCCAGCAGCCGAGGACGGTACTCCTACGAGCAGTACTTC
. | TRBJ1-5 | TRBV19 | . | CASRGWPLQPQHF | TGTGCCAGTAGAGGGTGGCCCCTACAGCCCCAGCATTTT
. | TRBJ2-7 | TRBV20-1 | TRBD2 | CSAPAFLTGGPLEQYF | TGCAGTGCTCCCGCTTTTCTGACGGGAGGGCCGCTCGAGCAGTACTTC
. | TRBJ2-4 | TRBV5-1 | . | CASSWDAFKNIQYF | TGCGCCAGCAGCTGGGACGCCTTCAAAAACATTCAGTACTTC
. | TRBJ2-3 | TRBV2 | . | CASSAEHGADTQYF | TGTGCCAGCAGTGCTGAACATGGGGCAGATACGCAGTATTTT
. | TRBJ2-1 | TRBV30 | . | CAWVLKGSYNEQFF | TGTGCCTGGGTCCTTAAGGGTTCCTACAATGAGCAGTTCTTC
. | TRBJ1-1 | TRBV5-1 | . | CASSLDGQTEAFF | TGCGCCAGCAGCTTGGACGGACAGACTGAAGCTTTCTTT
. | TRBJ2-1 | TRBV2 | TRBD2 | CASRVLAGARDEQFF | TGTGCCAGCCGTGTACTAGCGGGAGCCAGGGATGAGCAGTTCTTC
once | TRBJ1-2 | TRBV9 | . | CASSVEVSGRGYTF | TGTGCCAGCAGCGTAGAGGTGTCGGGGCGTGGCTACACCTTC
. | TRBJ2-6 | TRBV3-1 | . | CASSQMHSGANVLTF | TGTGCCAGCAGCCAAATGCACTCTGGGGCCAACGTCCTGACTTTC
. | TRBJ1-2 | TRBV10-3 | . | CAISVGTGYTF | TGTGCCATCAGTGTAGGGACCGGCTACACCTTC
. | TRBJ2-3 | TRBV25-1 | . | CASSGTRGGRDTQYF | TGTGCCAGCAGTGGGACGAGGGGGGGTAGAGATACGCAGTATTTT
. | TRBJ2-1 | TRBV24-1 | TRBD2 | CATTTSGTGNEQFF | TGTGCCACCACAACTAGCGGGACGGGAAATGAGCAGTTCTTC
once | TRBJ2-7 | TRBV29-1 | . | CSPGNRGIMYEQYF | TGCAGCCCAGGCAATCGGGGAATAATGTACGAGCAGTACTTC
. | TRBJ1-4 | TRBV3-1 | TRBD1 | CASSLRTGKGEKLFF | TGTGCCAGCAGCCTGCGGACAGGGAAGGGGGAAAAACTGTTTTTT
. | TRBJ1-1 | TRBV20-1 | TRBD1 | CSARQGGTEAFF | TGCAGTGCCCGACAGGGAGGCACTGAAGCTTTCTTT
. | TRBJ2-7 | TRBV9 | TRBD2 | CASSAGLGGSEQYF | TGTGCCAGCAGCGCGGGACTAGGAGGGAGCGAGCAGTACTTC
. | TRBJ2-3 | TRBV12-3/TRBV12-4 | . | CASTQVPDTQYF | TGTGCCAGCACCCAGGTGCCAGATACGCAGTATTTT
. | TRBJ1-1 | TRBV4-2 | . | CASSQEQQSTEAFF | TGTGCCAGCAGCCAAGAGCAACAGAGCACTGAAGCTTTCTTT
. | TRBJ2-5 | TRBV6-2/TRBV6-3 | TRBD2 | CASSFLPGLAVETQYF | TGTGCCAGCAGTTTTCTACCGGGACTAGCGGTGGAGACCCAGTACTTC
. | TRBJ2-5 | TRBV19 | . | CASSILGKAGAESQYF | TGTGCCAGTAGTATATTGGGGAAGGCGGGGGCCGAGTCCCAGTACTTC
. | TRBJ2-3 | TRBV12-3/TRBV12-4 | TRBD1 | CASSQGQGGFGTDTQYF | TGTGCCAGCAGTCAGGGACAGGGCGGCTTTGGGACAGATACGCAGTATTTT
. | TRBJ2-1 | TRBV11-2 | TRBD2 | CASSLEAGVLSEQFF | TGTGCCAGCAGCTTAGAAGCGGGAGTCTTGAGTGAGCAGTTCTTC
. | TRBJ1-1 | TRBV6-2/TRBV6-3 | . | CASSYRAGRDTEAFF | TGTGCCAGCAGTTATCGAGCAGGGCGCGACACTGAAGCTTTCTTT
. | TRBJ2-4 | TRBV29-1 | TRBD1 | CSVVGQGRNIQYF | TGCAGCGTAGTAGGACAGGGAAGGAACATTCAGTACTTC
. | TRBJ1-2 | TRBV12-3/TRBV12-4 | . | CASSFGGGAGYTF | TGTGCCAGCAGTTTTGGAGGGGGTGCTGGCTACACCTTC
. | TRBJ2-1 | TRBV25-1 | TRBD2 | CASRTSGFPPYNEQFF | TGTGCCAGCAGGACTAGCGGGTTTCCCCCCTACAATGAGCAGTTCTTC
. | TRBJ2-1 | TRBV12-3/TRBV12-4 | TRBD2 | CASSPREGRHDEQFF | TGTGCCAGCAGTCCCCGGGAGGGCCGACATGATGAGCAGTTCTTC
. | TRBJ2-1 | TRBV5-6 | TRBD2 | CASSGGGGSSYNEQFF | TGTGCCAGCAGCGGCGGGGGGGGGAGCTCCTACAATGAGCAGTTCTTC
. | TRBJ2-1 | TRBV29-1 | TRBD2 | CSVEKAGVGNEQFF | TGCAGCGTTGAAAAGGCGGGGGTCGGTAATGAGCAGTTCTTC
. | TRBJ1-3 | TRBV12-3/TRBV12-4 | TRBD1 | CASTLDRGPGNTIYF | TGTGCCAGCACCCTAGACAGGGGGCCAGGAAACACCATATATTTT
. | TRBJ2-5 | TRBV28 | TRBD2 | CASSLGGAQQTQYF | TGTGCCAGCAGTCTCGGGGGGGCCCAACAGACCCAGTACTTC
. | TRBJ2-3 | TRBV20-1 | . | CSASRATDTQYF | TGCAGTGCCTCGAGAGCCACAGATACGCAGTATTTT
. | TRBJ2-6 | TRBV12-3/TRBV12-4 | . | CASSLLAGSSGANVLTF | TGTGCCAGCAGTTTGTTGGCAGGGAGCTCTGGGGCCAACGTCCTGACTTTC